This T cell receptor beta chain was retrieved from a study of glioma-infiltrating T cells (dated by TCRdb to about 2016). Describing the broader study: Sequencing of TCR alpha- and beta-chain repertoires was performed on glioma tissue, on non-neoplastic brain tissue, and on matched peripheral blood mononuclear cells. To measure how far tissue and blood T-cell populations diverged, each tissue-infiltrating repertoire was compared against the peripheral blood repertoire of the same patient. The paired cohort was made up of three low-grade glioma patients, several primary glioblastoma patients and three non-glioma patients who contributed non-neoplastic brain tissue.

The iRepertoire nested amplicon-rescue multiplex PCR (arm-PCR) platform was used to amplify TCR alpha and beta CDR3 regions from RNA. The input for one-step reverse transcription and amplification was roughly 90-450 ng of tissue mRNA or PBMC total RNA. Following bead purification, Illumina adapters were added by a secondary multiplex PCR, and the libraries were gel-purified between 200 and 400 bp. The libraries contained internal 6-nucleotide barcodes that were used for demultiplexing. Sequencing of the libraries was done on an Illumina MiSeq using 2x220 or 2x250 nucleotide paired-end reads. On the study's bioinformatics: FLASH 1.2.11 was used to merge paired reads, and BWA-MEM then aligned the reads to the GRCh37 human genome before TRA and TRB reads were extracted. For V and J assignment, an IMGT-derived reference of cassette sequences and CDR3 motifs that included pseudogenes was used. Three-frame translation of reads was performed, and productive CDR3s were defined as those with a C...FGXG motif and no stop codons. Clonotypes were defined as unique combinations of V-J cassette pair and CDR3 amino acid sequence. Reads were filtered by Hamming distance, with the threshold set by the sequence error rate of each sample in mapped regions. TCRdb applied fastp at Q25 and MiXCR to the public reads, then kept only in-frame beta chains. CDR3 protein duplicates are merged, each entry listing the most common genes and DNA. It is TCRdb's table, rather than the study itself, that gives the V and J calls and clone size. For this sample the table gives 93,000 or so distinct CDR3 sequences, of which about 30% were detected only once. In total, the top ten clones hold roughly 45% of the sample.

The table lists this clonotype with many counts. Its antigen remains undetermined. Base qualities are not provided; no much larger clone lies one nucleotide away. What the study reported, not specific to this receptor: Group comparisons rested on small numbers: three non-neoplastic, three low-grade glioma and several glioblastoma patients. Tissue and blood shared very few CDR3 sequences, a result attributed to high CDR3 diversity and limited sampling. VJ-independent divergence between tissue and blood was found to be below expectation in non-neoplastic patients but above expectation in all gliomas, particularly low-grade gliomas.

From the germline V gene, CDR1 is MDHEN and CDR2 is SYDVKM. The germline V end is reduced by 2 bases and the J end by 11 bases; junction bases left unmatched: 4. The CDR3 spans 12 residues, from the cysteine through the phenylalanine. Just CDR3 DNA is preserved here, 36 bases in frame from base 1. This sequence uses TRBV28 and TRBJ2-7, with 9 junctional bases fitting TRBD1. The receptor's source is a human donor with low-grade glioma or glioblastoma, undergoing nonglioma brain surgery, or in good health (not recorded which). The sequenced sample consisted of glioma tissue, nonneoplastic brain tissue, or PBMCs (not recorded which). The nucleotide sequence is TGTGCCAGCAGTTTACACAGGGGGCAGGAGTACTTC. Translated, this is CASSLHRGQEYF.